Following are 21 T cell receptor beta chains from one sample sequenced in a study of blood T cells in healthy people across ages. A J-beta primer mix and a sample-barcoded 5' primer were used in a second PCR of roughly 7 to 12 cycles. TCRdb fed the 5' RACE reads into MiXCR, producing one record per CDR3 protein. The profile shows about 640,000 distinct CDR3 sequences, about 30% of them singletons. The specimen was blood. These receptors came from an elderly woman in good health.

This clonotype was counted a few times. A much larger clone lies a single base off, so this may be a read error. CDR3 nucleotides: TGCGGCGTTCGGACTAGCACAGATACGCAGTATTTT. Its protein is CGVRTSTDTQYF. The chain employs TRBV29-1 and TRBJ2-3; a weak D match, TRBD2 (5 bases). CDR3 length equals 12 residues. The germline V gene has CDR1 SQVTM and CDR2 ANQGSEA.

Comments on this clonotype: It may be a read error: a sequence one base away is much more abundant. The rearrangement joins TRBV6-1 to TRBJ2-1, with 9 bases fitting TRBD1. From germline, CDR1 is MNHNS and CDR2 SASEGT. The CDR3 runs 13 residues. The CDR3 nucleotides are TGTGCCAGCAACAGGGGGCCCGGTGCTGAGCGGTTCTTC. Translating gives CASNRGPGAERFF.

The J gene is TRBJ2-5, the V gene TRBV5-1; D not resolved. The J call is in doubt because the DNA end fits TRBJ2-1 better. The CDR3 has 13 residues. Germline CDR1 reads SGHRS; CDR2 reads YFSETQ. This CDR3 reads CASSRTGQETQFF. The CDR3 nucleotides read TGCGCCAGCAGCCGGACGGGCCAAGAGACCCAGTTCTTC.

This clonotype was observed at least ten times. This rearrangement joins TRBV2 to TRBJ1-2; perhaps TRBD1 as D (5 bases). The CDR3 extends over 15 amino acids. V lost 3 bases, J lost 8 bases, and 19 bases lay in between. Germline V CDR1 and CDR2: SNHLY, FYNNEI. As DNA, the CDR3 is TGTGCCAGCAGTGAGAACAGGCAGCGCGAGGGGGGCTACACCTTC. Translated, it gives CASSENRQREGGYTF.

This clonotype was seen at least ten times. The chain recombines TRBV5-1 with TRBJ2-5; possibly TRBD1 or TRBD2 for D (5 bases each). CDR3 length: 13 residues. The V and J ends lost 4 bases and 9 bases respectively, with 16 bases between them. Germline lookup yields CDR1 SGHRS and CDR2 YFSETQ. CDR3 DNA sequence: TGCGCCAGCAGCGGATCAATGGGGGAGTCCCAGTACTTC. It codes for CASSGSMGESQYF. Using reference TRBV5-1 and TRBJ2-5 for the parts outside the CDR3, the full variable domain is KAGVTQTPRYLIKTRGQQVTLSCSPISGHRSVSWYQQTPGQGLQFLFEYFSETQRNKGNFPGRFSGRQFSNSRSEMNVSTLELGDSALYLCASSGSMGESQYFGPGTRLLVL.

This clonotype was counted many times. The chain couples TRBV12-3 or TRBV12-4 to TRBJ1-6; 10 bases are shared with TRBD1. Losses at the gene ends were 6 bases for V and 10 bases for J; bases not matched to a gene: 6. The CDR3 consists of 14 residues. The CDR3 nucleotides read TGTGCCAGCAGATTACCGGGACAGGGGTCACCCCTCCACTTT. This translates into CASRLPGQGSPLHF.

The chain recombines TRBV7-9 with TRBJ2-2, with TRBD2 identical over 8 bases. The CDR3 totals 14 residues. Germline-derived CDR1 and CDR2 are SEHNR and FQNEAQ (reference sequence). With V trimmed by 1 base and J by 6 bases, 1 base remained unmatched. In nucleotides, the CDR3 is TGTGCCAGCAGCTTAGTCGGGAGGGCCGGGGAGCTGTTTTTT. It encodes CASSLVGRAGELFF.

This clonotype has ten or more counts. The DNA of the CDR3 is TGTGCCAGCAGGGACAGACAGGGGGGTAACTATGGCTACACCTTC. This encodes CASRDRQGGNYGYTF. The chain employs TRBV6-5 and TRBJ1-2; 9 positions match TRBD1. V lost 6 bases and J lost 1; bases outside the gene matches: 6. This CDR3 is 15 amino acids long. Germline CDR1 and CDR2: MNHEY and SVGAGI.

Only a few counts were recorded for this clonotype. The chain employs TRBV29-1 and TRBJ2-2, with 7 bases that match TRBD1. Germline V CDR1 and CDR2: SQVTM, ANQGSEA. The CDR3 runs 14 residues. After removal of 4 bases from V and 6 bases from J, the junction contained 8 bases not matched to a gene. The CDR3 nucleotides are TGCAGCGTTGCCGGGACAGCAGTCCCCGGGGAGCTGTTTTTT. Encoded protein: CSVAGTAVPGELFF.

The V and J genes are TRBV20-1 and TRBJ2-1; 7 bases map to TRBD2. Looked up from germline, CDR1 is DFQATT and CDR2 is SNEGSKA (reference sequence). This CDR3 is built from 15 residues. V lost 5 bases, J lost 1 base, and 8 bases stayed unmatched. The CDR3 loop is CSAPSLAVSYNEQFF. In DNA, the CDR3 is TGCAGTGCTCCTTCCCTAGCGGTATCCTACAATGAGCAGTTCTTC.

The V call is TRBV20-1, the J call TRBJ2-5, with D possibly TRBD1 on 6 matching bases. Germline V lookup: CDR1 DFQATT, CDR2 SNEGSKA (reference sequence). Trimming took 3 bases from V and 5 from J, leaving 16 bases between them. The CDR3 spans 14 residues. CDR3 bases: TGCAGTGCTAGGAAGGTGGGGGCAGGGGAGACCCAGTACTTC. It specifies CSARKVGAGETQYF.

The rearrangement uses TRBV28 and TRBJ1-5, with unresolved D. Trimming stripped 10 bases from V and 9 bases from J, with 25 bases between. The CDR3 totals 15 residues. Germline V gene data show CDR1 as MDHEN and CDR2 as SYDVKM. CDR3 sequence reads: CAISSPREVDRPQHF. In nucleotides, the CDR3 is TGTGCCATCTCTTCCCCTCGGGAGGTAGATCGGCCCCAGCATTTT. Drawing the rest from reference TRBV28 and TRBJ1-5, the complete variable domain is DVKVTQSSRYLVKRTGEKVFLECVQDMDHENMFWYRQDPGLGLRLIYFSYDVKMKEKGDIPEGYSVSREKKERFSLILESASTNQTSMYLCAISSPREVDRPQHFGDGTRLSIL.

On this clonotype itself: This sequence may be a read error, since a much larger clone differs from it by one base. The gene calls are TRBV24-1 and TRBJ2-1; 11 bases line up with TRBD2. TRBJ2-7 explains the end of the DNA better; the J call may be wrong. This CDR3 contains 17 residues. The germline CDR1 and CDR2 sequences are KGHDR and SFDVKD. CDR3 sequence: CATSGPGTSGSYNEQYF. CDR3 sequence (DNA): TGTGCCACCAGTGGTCCCGGGACTAGCGGCTCCTACAATGAGCAGTACTTC.

The chain joins TRBV5-1 to TRBJ2-1, with D unresolved. Trimming took 1 base from V and 9 from J, leaving 17 bases between them. Germline V CDR1 and CDR2: SGHRS, YFSETQ. The CDR3 runs to 15 residues. The CDR3 protein is CASSLKVGGGSEQFF. CDR3 DNA: TGCGCCAGCAGCTTGAAGGTCGGTGGTGGCAGTGAGCAGTTCTTC.

This clonotype was seen only once. The junction departs from germline at one end; a sequencing error may be responsible. The genes are TRBV5-1 and TRBJ1-4; D is undetermined. Germline lookup yields CDR1 SGHRS and CDR2 YFSETQ. The CDR3 covers 15 residues. CDR3 in amino acids: CANSFGRPTNEKLFF. For the CDR3, the DNA is TGCGCCAACAGCTTTGGTAGGCCAACTAATGAAAAACTGTTTTTT.

This clonotype occurred a few times. A much bigger clone sits one base away, suggesting this may be a read error. The chain combines TRBV7-9 with TRBJ2-5; a weak D match, TRBD2 (5 bases). The end of the DNA aligns better with TRBJ2-7, so the J call may be wrong. CDR3 length equals 14 residues. CDR1 is SEHNR and CDR2 is FQNEAQ in the germline V gene (reference sequence). The CDR3 sequence is CASSCSNEDSEQYF. CDR3 DNA: TGTGCCAGCAGCTGCTCGAATGAGGACTCCGAGCAGTACTTC.

The gene calls are TRBV29-1 and TRBJ1-2; D is unclear. Germline V gives CDR1 SQVTM, CDR2 ANQGSEA. The CDR3 is made up of 12 amino acids. The V and J ends lost 7 bases and 3 bases respectively, with 12 bases between them. The CDR3 region is CSGPTGDYGYTF. CDR3 bases: TGCAGCGGCCCTACCGGGGACTATGGCTACACCTTC.

This clonotype was detected many times. The J gene is TRBJ2-1, the V gene TRBV28; D call uncertain. V was cut by 8 bases and J by 7 bases, with 12 bases left in between. This CDR3 contains 12 residues. Germline V gene sequence: CDR1 MDHEN, CDR2 SYDVKM. CDR3 protein: CASHGSRNEQFF. The CDR3 DNA reads TGTGCCAGCCACGGCAGCCGAAATGAGCAGTTCTTC.

This clonotype has at least ten counts. The chain carries TRBV2 and TRBJ2-1; D ambiguous. The germline V and J ends were trimmed by 5 bases and 10 bases, with 9 bases remaining between them. Looked up from germline, CDR1 is SNHLY and CDR2 is FYNNEI. The CDR3 totals 11 residues. The DNA for the CDR3 is TGTGCCAGCAGTCGGGTAGGCGAGCAGTTCTTC. Residues: CASSRVGEQFF.

This clonotype was seen repeatedly, ten times or more. This chain uses TRBV30 with TRBJ2-5; D ambiguous. The CDR3 spans 11 residues. Trimming removed 2 bases at V and 4 bases at J, with 5 bases between. CDR1 GTSNPN and CDR2 SVGIG come from the germline V gene (reference sequence). CDR3 loop: CAWSSTETQYF. DNA of the CDR3: TGTGCCTGGAGTAGTACAGAGACCCAGTACTTC.

Ten or more counts support this clonotype. The V call is TRBV7-9, the J call TRBJ2-7, with D perhaps TRBD2 (5 bases). There are 14 residues in the CDR3. CDR1 and CDR2 (germline): SEHNR, FQNEAQ (reference sequence). The V gene lost 5 bases and the J gene lost 0 bases, with 11 bases spanning the gap. The CDR3 protein is CASSRGRTSYEQYF. The CDR3 DNA is TGTGCCAGCAGCCGGGGTAGAACCTCCTACGAGCAGTACTTC.